This paragraph covers one TCR beta chain sequence. TCRdb's copy holds only in-frame clones and misses some; the assay was immunoSEQ multiplex PCR. There are about 200,000 clones in the sample; just over 85% occur only once, and 3.5% to 4% lies in the top ten. This sample was included in a study of blood T cell repertoires in COVID-19. Trimming stripped 1 base from V and 2 bases from J, with 12 bases between. The CDR3 is 16 residues long. The V gene's germline CDR1 is LGHDT and CDR2 YNNKEL (reference sequence). This clonotype was obtained from a woman in her forties with acute COVID-19. The chain carries TRBV3-1 (or the pseudogene TRBV3-2) and TRBJ2-4, with D perhaps matching TRBD2 (5 bases). Sequenced input: PBMCs or T cells enriched from blood (not recorded which). The CDR3 region is CASSQVASLSKNIQYF. The CDR3 DNA follows: TGTGCCAGCAGCCAAGTGGCTAGCTTGTCCAAAAACATTCAGTACTTC.